This T cell receptor (beta chain) emerged from a study of T cells after yellow fever vaccination. TCRdb reanalysed the 5' RACE reads using MiXCR and keeps one entry per CDR3 protein. The sample lists 95,000 to 150,000 distinct CDR3 sequences, about 8.4% seen once, with approximately 39% in the top ten. The length of the CDR3 is 14 residues. Trimming took 6 bases from V and 2 from J; bases not matched to a gene: 6. This sequence joins TRBV12-3 or TRBV12-4 and TRBJ2-5, with 7 bases identical to TRBD2. This TCR was recovered from a man younger than 30 who received the YFV17D yellow fever vaccine. The sample was CD8+ T cells sorted from PBMCs, taken on the day of the yellow fever booster vaccination. The CDR3 loop is CASRATAGQETQYF. The CDR3 DNA reads as TGTGCCAGCAGAGCCACAGCGGGACAAGAGACCCAGTACTTC.